Sequencing of this T cell receptor beta chain was carried out in a study of blood T cell repertoires in COVID-19. As for the study in general: Samples came from the United States, Italy and Spain, spanning acute and convalescent COVID-19. T cells, B-cell-depleted T cells, or PBMCs supplied cDNA or gDNA.

This CDR3 comprises 14 residues. Trimming pared 8 bases from V and 3 bases from J, leaving 15 bases between. Germline CDR1 reads MDHEN; CDR2 reads SYDVKM. In the source study's methods: Counts of nucleated cells, estimated from reference gene primer amplification, were obtained. Data came from immunoSEQ multiplex PCR; TCRdb stores just in-frame clones and leaves some out. From that table come the V and J calls and clone size; the DNA was used to work out D and trimming. The repertoire holds over 11,000 clones, with 90% as singletons. The TCR originated in a human donor in a cohort sampled during active COVID-19. The chain couples TRBV28 to TRBJ2-3; perhaps TRBD2 as D (5 bases). Sequencing input: peripheral blood. The DNA for the CDR3 is TGTGCCAGCCATAGCGTCGGTCGGACAGATACGCAGTATTTT. This translates into CASHSVGRTDTQYF.